The clone carrying this TCR beta chain appeared many times. TCRdb independently ran MiXCR on the 5' RACE reads; one entry per CDR3 protein. This sample yields 65,000 to 90,000 distinct CDR3 sequences, of which 10% are seen a single time; roughly 1.8% belongs to the top ten. This specimen comes from a study of neurological immune-mediated disorders. The CDR3 has 15 residues. Germline V gene lookup returns CDR1 MDHEN and CDR2 SYDVKM. After removal of 8 bases from V and 0 bases from J, the junction contained 9 bases not matched to a gene. The sequence came from a man in his forties or fifties in good health. What was sequenced was PBMCs. The chain has TRBV28 and TRBJ2-7; the match to TRBD2 covers 8 bases. CDR3 residues: CASQEVAGGSYEQYF. The CDR3 DNA reads TGTGCCAGCCAAGAGGTCGCGGGGGGCTCCTACGAGCAGTACTTC.